This T cell receptor beta chain was sequenced during a study of T-cell reconstitution after alpha-beta-depleted transplantation in children. The CDR3 has 15 amino acids. Trimming took off 0 bases at V and 4 bases at J, with 9 bases between the two ends. Germline lookup yields CDR1 MGHRA and CDR2 YSYEKL. TCRbeta library construction was performed incorporating unique molecular identifiers. TCRdb reprocessed the PCR reads with MiXCR, giving one entry per CDR3 protein. The sample lists just under 350,000 distinct CDR3 sequences; roughly 16% were seen once. Study-level points and caveats: A year post-transplant, T-cell counts and diversity derived mostly from newly produced T cells. The origin of high day-60 TCRbeta diversity in some patients lay in surviving recipient T cells and thymic progenitors. The study reportedly traced alpha-beta T cells about two months after transplant to several hundred expanded graft clones.

This clonotype has at least ten counts. Its antigen is unknown. The J gene is TRBJ1-4, the V gene TRBV4-1, with D unclear. The TCR was taken from a male patient aged 2-10 years who had a stem cell transplant for acute lymphoblastic leukemia, so the T cells may come from the graft donor. The material was PBMCs, mostly from graft donor cells, obtained 360 days after TCRalphabeta/CD19-depleted stem cell transplant. CDR3 sequence: CASSQEGGVNEKLFF. CDR3 DNA sequence: TGCGCCAGCAGCCAAGAGGGTGGGGTTAATGAAAAACTGTTTTTT.